This paragraph covers one TCR beta chain sequence. The antigen is undetermined. At one end the junction does not follow the germline gene, possibly because of a read error. PCR used 60 Vbeta primers and 13 Jbeta primers. Libraries were prepared by immunoSEQ multiplex PCR; TCRdb keeps only in-frame clonotypes and omits some of them. The table lists roughly 200,000 clones, 70% to 85% of them singletons, with less than 2% in the top ten. The data were obtained in a study of cytomegalovirus exposure and HLA in healthy donors. General study results and limits: Clonal expansion was found to be greater in HLA-associated TCR beta chains than in equally common others in a later analysis.

This CDR3 comprises 15 residues. Germline V gene data show CDR1 as MDHEN and CDR2 as SYDVKM. Sequenced sample: PBMCs. The rearrangement uses TRBV28 and TRBJ1-2; 8 positions match TRBD1. The sequence was obtained from a man aged 45-65 years in good health and CMV-seronegative. The CDR3 DNA is TGTGCCAGCAGTTTGAACAGGGGGAATATATATGGCCACACCTTC. Translated: CASSLNRGNIYGHTF.